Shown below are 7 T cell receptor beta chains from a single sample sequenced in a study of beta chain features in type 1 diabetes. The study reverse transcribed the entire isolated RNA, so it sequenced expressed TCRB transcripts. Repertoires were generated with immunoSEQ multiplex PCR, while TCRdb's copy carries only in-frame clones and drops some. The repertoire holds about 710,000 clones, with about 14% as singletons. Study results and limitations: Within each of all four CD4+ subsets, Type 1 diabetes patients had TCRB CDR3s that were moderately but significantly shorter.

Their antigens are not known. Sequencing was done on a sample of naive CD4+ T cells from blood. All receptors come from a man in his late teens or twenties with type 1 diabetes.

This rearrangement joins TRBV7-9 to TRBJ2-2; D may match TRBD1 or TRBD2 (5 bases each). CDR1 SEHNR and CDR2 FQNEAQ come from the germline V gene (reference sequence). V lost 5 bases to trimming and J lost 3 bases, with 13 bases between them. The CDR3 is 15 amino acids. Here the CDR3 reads CASSPPGADTGELFF. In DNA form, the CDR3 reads TGTGCCAGCAGCCCTCCCGGGGCGGACACCGGGGAGCTGTTTTTT.

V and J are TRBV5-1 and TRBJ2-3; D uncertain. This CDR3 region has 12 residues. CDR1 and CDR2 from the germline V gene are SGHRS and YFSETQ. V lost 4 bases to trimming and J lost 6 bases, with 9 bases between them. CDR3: CASSRVEDTQYF. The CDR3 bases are TGCGCCAGCAGCCGAGTGGAGGATACGCAGTATTTT.

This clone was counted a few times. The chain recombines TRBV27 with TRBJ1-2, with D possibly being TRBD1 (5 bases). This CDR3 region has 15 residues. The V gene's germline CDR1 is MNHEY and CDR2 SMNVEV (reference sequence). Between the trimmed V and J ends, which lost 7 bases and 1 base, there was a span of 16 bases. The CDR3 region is CASTSVQGGNYGYTF. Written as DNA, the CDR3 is TGTGCCAGCACCTCGGTGCAGGGAGGTAACTATGGCTACACCTTC.

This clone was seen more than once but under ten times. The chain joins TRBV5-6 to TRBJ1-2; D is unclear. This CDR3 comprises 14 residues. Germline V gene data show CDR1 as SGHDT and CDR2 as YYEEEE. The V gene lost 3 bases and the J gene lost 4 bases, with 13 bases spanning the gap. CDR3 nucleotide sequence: TGTGCCAGCAGCTCTCTATCGGGTCCCTATGGCTACACCTTC. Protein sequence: CASSSLSGPYGYTF.

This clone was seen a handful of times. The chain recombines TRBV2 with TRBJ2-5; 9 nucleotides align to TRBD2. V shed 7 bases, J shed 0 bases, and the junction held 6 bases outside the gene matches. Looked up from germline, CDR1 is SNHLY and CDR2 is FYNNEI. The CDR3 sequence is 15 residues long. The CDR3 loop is CASTPAGGYQETQYF. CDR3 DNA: TGTGCCAGCACCCCTGCGGGGGGGTACCAAGAGACCCAGTACTTC.

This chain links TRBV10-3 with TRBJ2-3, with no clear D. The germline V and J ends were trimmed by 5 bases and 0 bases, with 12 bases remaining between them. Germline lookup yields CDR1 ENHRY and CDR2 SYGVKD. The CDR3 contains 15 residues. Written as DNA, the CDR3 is TGTGCCATCAGTCAAGACGACCCCAGCACAGATACGCAGTATTTT. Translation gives CAISQDDPSTDTQYF.

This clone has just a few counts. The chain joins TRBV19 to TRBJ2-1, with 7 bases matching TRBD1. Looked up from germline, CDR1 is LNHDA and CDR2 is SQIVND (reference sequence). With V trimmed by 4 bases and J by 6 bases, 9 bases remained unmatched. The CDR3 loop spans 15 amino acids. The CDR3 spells CASSNLRQGSNEQFF. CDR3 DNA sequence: TGTGCCAGTAGTAATTTGAGACAGGGAAGCAATGAGCAGTTCTTC.